This TCR beta chain was profiled in a study of OX40 agonist ivuxolimab in advanced cancers. Study-wide findings and caveats: Some patients who did not respond also had low normalized T-cell clonal expansion. In the 0.1 to 3.0 mg/kg range, CD4+ and CD8+ blood T cells had expanded clonally by week 6.

This clone was detected once. Its antigen is not identified. V lost 2 bases to trimming and J lost 5 bases, with 19 bases between them. The V gene's germline CDR1 is MNHEY and CDR2 SMNVEV (reference sequence). This CDR3 contains 16 residues. TCRdb keeps only in-frame clones here, not all; method: immunoSEQ multiplex PCR. The sample includes 47,000 or so clones, around 90% of them seen just once. The chain combines TRBV27 with TRBJ2-7; possibly TRBD1 for D (7 bases). This specimen consisted of CD4+ or CD8+ T cells sorted from blood, obtained in a trial of the OX40 agonist ivuxolimab. The sequence derives from an adult with an advanced solid tumor such as melanoma, head and neck, liver or kidney cancer. CDR3 nucleotides: TGTGCCAGCAGTTTAAGCGTGACAGGGAGGAAGGACGAGCAGTACTTC. This sequence encodes CASSLSVTGRKDEQYF.